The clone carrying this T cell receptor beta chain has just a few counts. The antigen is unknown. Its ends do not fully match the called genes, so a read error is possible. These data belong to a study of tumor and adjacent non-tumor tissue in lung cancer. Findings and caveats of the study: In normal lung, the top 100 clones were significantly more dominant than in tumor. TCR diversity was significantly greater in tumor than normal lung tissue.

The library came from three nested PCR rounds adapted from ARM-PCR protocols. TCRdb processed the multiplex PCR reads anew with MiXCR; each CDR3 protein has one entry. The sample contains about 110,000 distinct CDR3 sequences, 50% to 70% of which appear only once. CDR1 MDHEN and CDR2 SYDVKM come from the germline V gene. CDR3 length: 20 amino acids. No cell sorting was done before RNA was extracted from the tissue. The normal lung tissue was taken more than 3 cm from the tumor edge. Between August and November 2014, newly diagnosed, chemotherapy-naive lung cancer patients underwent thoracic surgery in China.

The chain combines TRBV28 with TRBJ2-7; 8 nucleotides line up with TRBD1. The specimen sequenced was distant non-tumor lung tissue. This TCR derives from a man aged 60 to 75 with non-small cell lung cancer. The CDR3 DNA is TGTACCAGCAGCCAACACCGGGGACAGGTTACCCGAAGAGATAGATTGGTGCAGTACTTC. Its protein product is CTSSQHRGQVTRRDRLVQYF.